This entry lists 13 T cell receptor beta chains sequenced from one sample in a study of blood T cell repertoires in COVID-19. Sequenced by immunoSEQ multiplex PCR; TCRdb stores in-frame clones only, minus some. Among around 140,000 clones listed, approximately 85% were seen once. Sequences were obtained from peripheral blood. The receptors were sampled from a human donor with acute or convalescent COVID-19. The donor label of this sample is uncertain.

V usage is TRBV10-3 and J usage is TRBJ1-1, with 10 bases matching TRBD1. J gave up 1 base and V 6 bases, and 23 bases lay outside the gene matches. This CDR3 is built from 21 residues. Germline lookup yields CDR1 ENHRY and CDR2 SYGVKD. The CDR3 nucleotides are TGTGCCATCAGAGCCGGCCCTGACAGGGGGCGATCAAATGGACCGAACACTGAAGCTTTCTTT. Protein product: CAIRAGPDRGRSNGPNTEAFF.

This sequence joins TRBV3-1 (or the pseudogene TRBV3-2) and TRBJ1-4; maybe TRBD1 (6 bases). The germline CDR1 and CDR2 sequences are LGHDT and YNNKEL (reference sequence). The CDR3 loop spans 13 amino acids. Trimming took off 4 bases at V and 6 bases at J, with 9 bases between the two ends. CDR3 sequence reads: CASSLGHDEKLFF. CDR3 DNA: TGTGCCAGCAGCCTGGGACACGATGAAAAACTGTTTTTT.

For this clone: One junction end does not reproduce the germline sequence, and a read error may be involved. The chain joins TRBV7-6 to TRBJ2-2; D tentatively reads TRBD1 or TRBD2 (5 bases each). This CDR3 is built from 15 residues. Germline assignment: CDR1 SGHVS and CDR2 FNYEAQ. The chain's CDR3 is CTSSLALDGHRELFF. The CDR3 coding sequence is TGTACCAGCAGCTTAGCGCTAGACGGACACCGGGAGCTGTTTTTT.

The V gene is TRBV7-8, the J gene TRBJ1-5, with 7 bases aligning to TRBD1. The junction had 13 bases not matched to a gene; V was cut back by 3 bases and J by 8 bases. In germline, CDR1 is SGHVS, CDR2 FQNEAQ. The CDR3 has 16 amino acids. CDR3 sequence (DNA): TGTGCCAGCAGCTTCACTACACGACAGGGCGGCGAGCCCCAGCATTTT. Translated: CASSFTTRQGGEPQHF.

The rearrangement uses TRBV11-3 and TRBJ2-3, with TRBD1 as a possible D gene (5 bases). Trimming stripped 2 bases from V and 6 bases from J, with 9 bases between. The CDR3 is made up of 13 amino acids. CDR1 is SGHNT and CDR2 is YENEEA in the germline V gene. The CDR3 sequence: CASSLQGLDTQYF. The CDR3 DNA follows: TGTGCCAGCAGCTTACAGGGTCTCGATACGCAGTATTTT.

The CDR3 bases are TGCGCCAGCAGCCAGTCAGGGGGCCGGGCCACTGAAGCTTTCTTT. Residues: CASSQSGGRATEAFF. This chain uses TRBV4-3 with TRBJ1-1; 8 positions match TRBD1. After removal of 3 bases from V and 4 bases from J, the junction contained 7 bases not matched to a gene. Germline CDR1 and CDR2: LGHNA and YSLEER. The CDR3 totals 15 residues.

CDR3 bases: TGTGCCAGCAGCCGGACAGGGATCCCCCTCCACTTT. This encodes CASSRTGIPLHF. V is TRBV3-1 (or the pseudogene TRBV3-2) and J is TRBJ1-6; TRBD1 agrees at 8 bases. This CDR3 has 12 residues. With V trimmed by 4 bases and J by 13 bases, 3 bases remained unmatched. Germline-derived CDR1 and CDR2 are LGHDT and YNNKEL (reference sequence).

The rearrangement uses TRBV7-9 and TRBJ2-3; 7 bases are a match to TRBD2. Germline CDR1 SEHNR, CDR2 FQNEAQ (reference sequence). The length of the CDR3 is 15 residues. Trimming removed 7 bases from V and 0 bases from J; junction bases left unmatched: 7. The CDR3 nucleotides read TGTGCCAGCATATCAGGGACTATCAGCACAGATACGCAGTATTTT. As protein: CASISGTISTDTQYF.

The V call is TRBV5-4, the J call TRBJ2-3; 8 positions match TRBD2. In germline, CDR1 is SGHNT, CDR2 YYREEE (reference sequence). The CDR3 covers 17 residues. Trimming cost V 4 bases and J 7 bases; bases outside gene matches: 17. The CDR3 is CASSPPPLAGGGHTQYF. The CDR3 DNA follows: TGTGCCAGCAGCCCGCCCCCCCTAGCGGGCGGAGGTCATACGCAGTATTTT.

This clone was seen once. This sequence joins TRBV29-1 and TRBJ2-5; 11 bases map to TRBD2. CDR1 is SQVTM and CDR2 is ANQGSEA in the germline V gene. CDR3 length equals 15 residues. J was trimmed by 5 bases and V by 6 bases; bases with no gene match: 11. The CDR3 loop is CSVGISGGAMETQYF. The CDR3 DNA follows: TGCAGCGTGGGGATTAGCGGGGGGGCAATGGAGACCCAGTACTTC.

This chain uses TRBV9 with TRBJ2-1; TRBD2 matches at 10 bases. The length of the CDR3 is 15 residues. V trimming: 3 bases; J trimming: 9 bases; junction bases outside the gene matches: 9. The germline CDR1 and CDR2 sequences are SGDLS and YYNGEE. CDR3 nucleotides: TGTGCCAGCAGCGCAGAGCTAGCGGGAGTGGGTGAGCAGTTCTTC. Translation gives CASSAELAGVGEQFF.

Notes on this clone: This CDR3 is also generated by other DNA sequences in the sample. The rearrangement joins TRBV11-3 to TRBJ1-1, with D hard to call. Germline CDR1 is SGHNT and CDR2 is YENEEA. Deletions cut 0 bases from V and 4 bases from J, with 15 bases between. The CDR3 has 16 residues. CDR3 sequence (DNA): TGTGCCAGCAGCTTAGATGGGAGAGGTGGGAGCACTGAAGCTTTCTTT. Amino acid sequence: CASSLDGRGGSTEAFF. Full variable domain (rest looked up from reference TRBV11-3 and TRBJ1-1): EAGVVQSPRYKIIEKKQPVAFWCNPISGHNTLYWYLQNLGQGPELLIRYENEEAVDDSQLPKDRFSAERLKGVDSTLKIQPAELGDSAVYLCASSLDGRGGSTEAFFGQGTRLTVV.

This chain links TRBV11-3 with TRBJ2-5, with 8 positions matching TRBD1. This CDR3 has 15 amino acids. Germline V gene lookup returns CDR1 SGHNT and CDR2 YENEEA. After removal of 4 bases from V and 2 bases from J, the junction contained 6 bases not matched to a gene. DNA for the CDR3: TGTGCCAGCAGCTCGTCCGGGACAGGACAAGAGACCCAGTACTTC. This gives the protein CASSSSGTGQETQYF. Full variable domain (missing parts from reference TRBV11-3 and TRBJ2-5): EAGVVQSPRYKIIEKKQPVAFWCNPISGHNTLYWYLQNLGQGPELLIRYENEEAVDDSQLPKDRFSAERLKGVDSTLKIQPAELGDSAVYLCASSSSGTGQETQYFGPGTRLLVL.